This T cell receptor (beta chain) was recovered during a study of yellow fever vaccine responses in identical twins. Study-level results: Among the twins, the vaccine T cell response reportedly seemed partly convergent and partly personalized.

From the RT-PCR reads, TCRdb called clonotypes with MiXCR, one entry per CDR3 protein. The data contain approximately 3,000 distinct CDR3 sequences, 80% to 90% of them seen just once; the ten biggest clones take up around 1.6%. This clonotype came up once. Its antigen remains unidentified. V shed 4 bases and J 7 bases; nucleotides not matched to a gene: 4. CDR3 length: 13 amino acids. CDR1 is MNHNS and CDR2 is SASEGT in the germline V gene. The clonotype originates from a woman under 30 who received the yellow fever vaccine. The chain joins TRBV6-1 to TRBJ2-1; 7 nucleotides match TRBD1. The sample consisted of T cells from blood (PBMCs), unsorted or a sorted subset (not recorded which), taken before or after yellow fever vaccination (not recorded which). The CDR3 reads CASSGQGDNEQFF. In DNA, the CDR3 is TGTGCCAGCAGTGGACAGGGTGATAATGAGCAGTTCTTC.